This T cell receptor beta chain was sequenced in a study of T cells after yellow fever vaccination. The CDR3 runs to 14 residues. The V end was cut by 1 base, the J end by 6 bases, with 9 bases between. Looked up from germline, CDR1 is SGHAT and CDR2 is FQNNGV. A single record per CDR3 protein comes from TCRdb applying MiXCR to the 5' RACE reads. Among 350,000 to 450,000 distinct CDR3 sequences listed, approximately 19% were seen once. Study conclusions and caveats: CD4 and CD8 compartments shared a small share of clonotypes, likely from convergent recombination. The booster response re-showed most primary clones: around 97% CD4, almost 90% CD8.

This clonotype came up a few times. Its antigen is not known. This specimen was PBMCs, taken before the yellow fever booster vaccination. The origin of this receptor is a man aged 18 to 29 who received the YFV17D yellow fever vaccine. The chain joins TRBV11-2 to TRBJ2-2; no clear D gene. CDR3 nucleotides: TGTGCCAGCAGCTTAGTAGCCTATCCCGGGGAGCTGTTTTTT. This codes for CASSLVAYPGELFF.